This entry describes one T cell receptor (beta chain). The antigen is undetermined. CDR1 is DFQATT and CDR2 is SNEGSKA in the germline V gene (reference sequence). This CDR3 is 14 amino acids long. The ends lost 0 bases at V and 11 bases at J; junction bases unmatched: 9. A second PCR of about 6 to 11 cycles used a sample-barcoded 5' primer and a J-beta primer mix. Every sample gave at least 3 million paired-end reads containing CDR3. From the 5' RACE reads, TCRdb called clonotypes with MiXCR, one entry per CDR3 protein. The sample holds about a million distinct CDR3 sequences, roughly two fifths seen once. The sample originates from a study of blood T cells in healthy people across ages. Study-wide findings and caveats: Diversity of TCR beta per million T cells declined in a roughly linear way with age.

Sequencing was done on a sample of blood. The rearrangement joins TRBV20-1 to TRBJ2-1; 8 bases line up with TRBD1. This TCR derives from a man aged 18 to 29 in good health. CDR3 protein: CSARDSGDRLKQFF. In DNA form, the CDR3 reads TGCAGTGCTAGAGATTCTGGGGACAGGCTTAAGCAGTTCTTC.